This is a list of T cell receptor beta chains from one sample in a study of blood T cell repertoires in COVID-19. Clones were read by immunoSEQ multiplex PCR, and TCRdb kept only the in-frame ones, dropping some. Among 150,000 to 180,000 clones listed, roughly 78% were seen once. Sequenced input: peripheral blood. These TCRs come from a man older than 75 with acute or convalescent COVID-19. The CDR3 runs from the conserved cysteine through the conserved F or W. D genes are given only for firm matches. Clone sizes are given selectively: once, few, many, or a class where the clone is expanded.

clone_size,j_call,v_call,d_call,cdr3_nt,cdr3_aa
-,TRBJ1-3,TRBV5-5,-,TGTGCCAGCAGCTTCGGGGTTGGCTCTGGAAACACCATATATTTT,CASSFGVGSGNTIYF
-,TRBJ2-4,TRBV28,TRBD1,TGTGCCAGCAGTTTACTTGACAGGGTCAAAAACATTCAGTACTTC,CASSLLDRVKNIQYF
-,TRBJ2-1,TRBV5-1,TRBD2,TGCGCCAGCAGCCCTAGCGGGGGGGCCTCCAATGAGCAGTTCTTC,CASSPSGGASNEQFF
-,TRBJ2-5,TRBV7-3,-,TGTGCCAGCAGCTTAACTACAGGGCGGGAGACCCAGTACTTC,CASSLTTGRETQYF
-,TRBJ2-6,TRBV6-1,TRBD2,TGTGCCAGCAGTGATCCGCGGGGGAGCTCTGGGGCCAACGTCCTGACTTTC,CASSDPRGSSGANVLTF
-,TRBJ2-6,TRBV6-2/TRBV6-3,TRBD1,TGTGCCAGCAGTTACTCAAGCAGGGGGCTAAGCTCTGGGGCCAACGTCCTGACTTTC,CASSYSSRGLSSGANVLTF
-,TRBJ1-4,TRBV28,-,TGTGCCAGCACTTCCTTAACAGGGCGTCAGGAAAAACTGTTTTTT,CASTSLTGRQEKLFF
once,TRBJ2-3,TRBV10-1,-,TGCGCCAGCAGTGAGTCCAGGACACATACGCAGTATTTT,CASSESRTHTQYF
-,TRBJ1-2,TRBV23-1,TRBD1,TGCGCCAGCAGTCAAGAGGGAGACAGGGGGCTGGGCGACTATGGCTACACCTTC,CASSQEGDRGLGDYGYTF
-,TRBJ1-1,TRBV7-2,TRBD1,TGTGCCAGCAGAGGACAGGTGAGAGCTGAAGCTTTCTTT,CASRGQVRAEAFF
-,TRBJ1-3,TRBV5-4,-,TGTGCCAGCAGCTCGACAGAGTGGAGTAACACCATATATTTT,CASSSTEWSNTIYF
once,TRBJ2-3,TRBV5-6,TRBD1,TGTGCCAGCAGCTTGACCCGGGACAGGTTCGCAGATACGCAGTATTTT,CASSLTRDRFADTQYF
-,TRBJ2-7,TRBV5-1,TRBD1,TGCGCCAGCAGCTTGGTGGACAGGGGGTCCTACGAGCAGTACTTC,CASSLVDRGSYEQYF
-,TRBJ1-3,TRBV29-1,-,TGCAGCGTTCGAAACAGCGGAAACACCATATATTTT,CSVRNSGNTIYF
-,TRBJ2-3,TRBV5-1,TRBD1,TGCGCCAGCAGCTTGGCTCGGGACAGCTTAGATACGCAGTATTTT,CASSLARDSLDTQYF
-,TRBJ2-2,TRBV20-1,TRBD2,TGCAGTGCTAGTGGGCTAGCGGCGAACACCGGGGAGCTGTTTTTT,CSASGLAANTGELFF
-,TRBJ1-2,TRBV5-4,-,TGTGCCAGCAGCTTGCGGGGTCTGGATGGCTACACCTTC,CASSLRGLDGYTF
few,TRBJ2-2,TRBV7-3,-,TGTGCCAGCACCCCCCAAGACGCGGGGTCCGGGGAGCTGTTTTTT,CASTPQDAGSGELFF
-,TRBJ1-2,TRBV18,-,TGTGCCAGCTCACCACCTGTCGGCAGGGGCGTTAACTATGGCTACACCTTC,CASSPPVGRGVNYGYTF
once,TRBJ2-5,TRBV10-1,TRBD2,TGCGCCAGCAGTGAGACCGGGACTAGCGGGGAGACCCAGTACTTC,CASSETGTSGETQYF
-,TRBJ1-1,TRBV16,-,TGTGCCAGCAGCCAATCATGGGCAGGCGAAGCTTTCTTT,CASSQSWAGEAFF
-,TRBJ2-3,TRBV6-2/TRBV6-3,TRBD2,TGTGCCAGCAGTCCCCCCTCCGGACTAGCGGGGGCTAGCACAGATACGCAGTATTTT,CASSPPSGLAGASTDTQYF
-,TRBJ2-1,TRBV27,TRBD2,TGTGCCAGCAGTTTATCGAACCCCCGGGGGGGCATACCTGAGCAGTTCTTC,CASSLSNPRGGIPEQFF
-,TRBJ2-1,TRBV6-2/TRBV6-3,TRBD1,TGTGCCAGCAGCCGACAGGGGATCCCTAACAATGAGCAGTTCTTC,CASSRQGIPNNEQFF
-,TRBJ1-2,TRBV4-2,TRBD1,TGTGCCAGCAGCCAAGACGCGACAGGGGGCGGTTATGGCTACACCTTC,CASSQDATGGGYGYTF
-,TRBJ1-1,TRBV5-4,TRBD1,TGTGCCAGCAGCACGGGACAGGGGGCCACTGAAGCTTTCTTT,CASSTGQGATEAFF
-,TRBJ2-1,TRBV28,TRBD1,TGTGCCAGCAGTCCGACAGGGTCGGGCTACAATGAGCAGTTCTTC,CASSPTGSGYNEQFF
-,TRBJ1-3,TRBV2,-,TGTGCCAGCAGTGAAGCGCGTATGAGGTACTCTGGAAACACCATATATTTT,CASSEARMRYSGNTIYF
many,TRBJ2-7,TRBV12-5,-,TGTGCTAGTGGTTTGGTACTTCCCCCGTTGTCCGGGAGACCGGTGCCCTACGAGCAGTACTTC,CASGLVLPPLSGRPVPYEQYF
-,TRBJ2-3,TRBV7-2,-,TGTGCCAGCAGTCCGGGTTTTGGCACAGATACGCAGTATTTT,CASSPGFGTDTQYF
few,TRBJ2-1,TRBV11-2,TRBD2,TGTGCCAGCAGCTTATTATCGGGGGGAATTCGGAATGAGCAGTTCTTC,CASSLLSGGIRNEQFF
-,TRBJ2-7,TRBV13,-,TGTGCCAGCAGCGCCGCTAGGCCTAGAACCACCTACGAGCAGTACTTC,CASSAARPRTTYEQYF
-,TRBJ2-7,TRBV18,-,TGTGCCAGCTCACCCGGACCGATGGGGCCAGAGCAGTACTTC,CASSPGPMGPEQYF
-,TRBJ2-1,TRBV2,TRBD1,TGTGCCAGCAGTGGCCCCGGGACAGGGACCTACAATGAGCAGTTCTTC,CASSGPGTGTYNEQFF
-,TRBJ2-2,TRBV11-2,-,TGTGCCAGCAGCTTATTGGGCGGGGATACCGGGGAGCTGTTTTTT,CASSLLGGDTGELFF
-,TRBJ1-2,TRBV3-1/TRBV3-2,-,TGTGCCAGCAGCCAGCAGGGCCACTATGGCTACACCTTC,CASSQQGHYGYTF
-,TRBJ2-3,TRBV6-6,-,TGTGCCAGCAGTGGGCCCGGACAGAAATACACAGATACGCAGTATTTT,CASSGPGQKYTDTQYF
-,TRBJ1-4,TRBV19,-,TGTGCCAGTAGTTCTCGGTCGCGGGGAGATGAAAAACTGTTTTTT,CASSSRSRGDEKLFF
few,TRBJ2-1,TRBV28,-,TGTGCCAGCCTCCAATCGGGGTCAGGCAATGAGCAGTTCTTC,CASLQSGSGNEQFF
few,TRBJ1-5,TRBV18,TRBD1,TGTGCCAGCTCACCCCAGGGGGCTGGCAATCAGCCCCAGCATTTT,CASSPQGAGNQPQHF
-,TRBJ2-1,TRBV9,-,TGTGCCAGCAGCGTATACGGGACTTTCAATGAGCAGTTCTTC,CASSVYGTFNEQFF
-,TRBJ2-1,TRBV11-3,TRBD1,TGTGCCATAACAACCGGGACAGGGCTCAATGAGCAGTTCTTC,CAITTGTGLNEQFF
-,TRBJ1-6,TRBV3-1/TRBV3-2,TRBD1,TGTGCCAGCAGCCAGCTAGACAGGGCCTTCCTCGGGTCACCCCTCCACTTT,CASSQLDRAFLGSPLHF
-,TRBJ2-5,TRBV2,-,TGTGCCAGCAGAACAGAAGAGACCCAGTACTTC,CASRTEETQYF
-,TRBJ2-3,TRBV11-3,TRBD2,TGTGCCAGCAGCCCGCGACTAGCTGGGGACACAGATACGCAGTATTTT,CASSPRLAGDTDTQYF
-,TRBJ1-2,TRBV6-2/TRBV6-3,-,TGTGCCAGCAGTCCGAGGACATCTGCTAACTATGGCTACACCTTC,CASSPRTSANYGYTF
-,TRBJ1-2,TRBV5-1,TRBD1,TGCGCCAGCAGCTTGTCGGGACAGTCCGGTCCTGGCTACACCTTC,CASSLSGQSGPGYTF
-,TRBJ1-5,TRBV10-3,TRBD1,TGTGCCATCAGCGAACAGGGGGCGGCTCAGCCCCAGCATTTT,CAISEQGAAQPQHF
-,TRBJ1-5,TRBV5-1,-,TGCGCCAGCAGCCCGGCCGGGTTCGAAGAGCCCCAGCATTTT,CASSPAGFEEPQHF
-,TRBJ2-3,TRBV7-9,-,TGTGCCAGCAGCTTAGTCTCGTCGCGTCCCCGCGGCACAGATACGCAGTATTTT,CASSLVSSRPRGTDTQYF
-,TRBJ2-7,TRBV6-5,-,TGTGCCAGCAGTTACCAACGGGAAGGGTACGAGCAGTACTTC,CASSYQREGYEQYF
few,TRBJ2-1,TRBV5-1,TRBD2,TGCGCCAGCAGCCCGGAAGGGACTAGACAGTACAATGAGCAGTTCTTC,CASSPEGTRQYNEQFF
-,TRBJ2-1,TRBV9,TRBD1,TGTGCCAGCAGCGTCTCCGGGACAGGGGCCGATGAGCAGTTCTTC,CASSVSGTGADEQFF
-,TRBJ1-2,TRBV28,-,TGTGCCAGCAGTTTTACGGCCGGGACTTCCGGGGTCGGCTACACCTTC,CASSFTAGTSGVGYTF
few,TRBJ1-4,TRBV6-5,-,TGTGCCAGCAGCCGGCAGGGCCGCGAAAAACTGTTTTTT,CASSRQGREKLFF
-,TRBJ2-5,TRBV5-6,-,TGTGCCAGCAGCTCAGTCGGGCAAGAGACCCAGTACTTC,CASSSVGQETQYF
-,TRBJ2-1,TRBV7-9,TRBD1,TGTGCCAGCAGTTTCCAAAATAATGTGGGACAGGGGACTGAGCAGTTCTTC,CASSFQNNVGQGTEQFF